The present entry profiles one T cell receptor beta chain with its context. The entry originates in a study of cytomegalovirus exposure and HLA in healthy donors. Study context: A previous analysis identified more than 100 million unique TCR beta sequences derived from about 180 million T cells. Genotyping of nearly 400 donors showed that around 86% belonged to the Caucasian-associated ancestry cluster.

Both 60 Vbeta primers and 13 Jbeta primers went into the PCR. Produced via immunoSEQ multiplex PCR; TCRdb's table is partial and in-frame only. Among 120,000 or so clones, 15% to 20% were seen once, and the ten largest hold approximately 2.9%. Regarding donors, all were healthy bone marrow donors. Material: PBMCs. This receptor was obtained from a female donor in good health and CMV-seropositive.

The CDR3 loop is CASSRGGWDGEQYF. Here the CDR3 DNA reads TGCGCCAGCAGCCGTGGGGGGTGGGACGGCGAGCAGTACTTC. This chain links TRBV4-1 with TRBJ2-7; perhaps TRBD2 as D (6 bases). The CDR3 has 14 amino acids. Trimming cost V 4 bases and J 6 bases, with 16 bases left between them. Germline assignment: CDR1 MGHRA and CDR2 YSYEKL.